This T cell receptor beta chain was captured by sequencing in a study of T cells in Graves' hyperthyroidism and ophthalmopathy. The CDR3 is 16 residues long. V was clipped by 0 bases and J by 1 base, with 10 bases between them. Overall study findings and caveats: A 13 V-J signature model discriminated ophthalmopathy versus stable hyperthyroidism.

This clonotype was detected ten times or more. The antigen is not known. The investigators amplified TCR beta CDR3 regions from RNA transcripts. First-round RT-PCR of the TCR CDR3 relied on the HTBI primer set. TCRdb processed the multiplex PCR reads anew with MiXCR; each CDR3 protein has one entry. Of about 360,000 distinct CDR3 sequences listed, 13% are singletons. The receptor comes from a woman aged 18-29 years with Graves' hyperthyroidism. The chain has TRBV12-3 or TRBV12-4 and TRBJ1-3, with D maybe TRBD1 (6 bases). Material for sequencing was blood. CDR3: CASSLAGGTSGNTIYF. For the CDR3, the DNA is TGTGCCAGCAGTTTAGCGGGGGGCACTTCTGGAAACACCATATATTTT.